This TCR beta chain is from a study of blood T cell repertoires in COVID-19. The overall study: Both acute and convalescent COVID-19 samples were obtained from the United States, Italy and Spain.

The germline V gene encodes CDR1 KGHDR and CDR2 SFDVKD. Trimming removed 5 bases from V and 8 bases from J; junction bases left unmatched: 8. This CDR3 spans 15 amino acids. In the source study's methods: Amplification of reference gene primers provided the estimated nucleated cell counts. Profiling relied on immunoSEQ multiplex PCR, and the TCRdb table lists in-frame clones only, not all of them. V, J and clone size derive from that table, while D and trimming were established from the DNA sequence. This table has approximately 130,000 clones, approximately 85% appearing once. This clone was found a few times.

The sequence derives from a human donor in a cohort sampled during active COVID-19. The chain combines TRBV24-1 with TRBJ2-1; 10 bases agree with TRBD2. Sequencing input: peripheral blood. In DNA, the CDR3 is TGTGCCACCAGTGGCAGCGGGGGGGCCCCTTATGAGCAGTTCTTC. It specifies CATSGSGGAPYEQFF.